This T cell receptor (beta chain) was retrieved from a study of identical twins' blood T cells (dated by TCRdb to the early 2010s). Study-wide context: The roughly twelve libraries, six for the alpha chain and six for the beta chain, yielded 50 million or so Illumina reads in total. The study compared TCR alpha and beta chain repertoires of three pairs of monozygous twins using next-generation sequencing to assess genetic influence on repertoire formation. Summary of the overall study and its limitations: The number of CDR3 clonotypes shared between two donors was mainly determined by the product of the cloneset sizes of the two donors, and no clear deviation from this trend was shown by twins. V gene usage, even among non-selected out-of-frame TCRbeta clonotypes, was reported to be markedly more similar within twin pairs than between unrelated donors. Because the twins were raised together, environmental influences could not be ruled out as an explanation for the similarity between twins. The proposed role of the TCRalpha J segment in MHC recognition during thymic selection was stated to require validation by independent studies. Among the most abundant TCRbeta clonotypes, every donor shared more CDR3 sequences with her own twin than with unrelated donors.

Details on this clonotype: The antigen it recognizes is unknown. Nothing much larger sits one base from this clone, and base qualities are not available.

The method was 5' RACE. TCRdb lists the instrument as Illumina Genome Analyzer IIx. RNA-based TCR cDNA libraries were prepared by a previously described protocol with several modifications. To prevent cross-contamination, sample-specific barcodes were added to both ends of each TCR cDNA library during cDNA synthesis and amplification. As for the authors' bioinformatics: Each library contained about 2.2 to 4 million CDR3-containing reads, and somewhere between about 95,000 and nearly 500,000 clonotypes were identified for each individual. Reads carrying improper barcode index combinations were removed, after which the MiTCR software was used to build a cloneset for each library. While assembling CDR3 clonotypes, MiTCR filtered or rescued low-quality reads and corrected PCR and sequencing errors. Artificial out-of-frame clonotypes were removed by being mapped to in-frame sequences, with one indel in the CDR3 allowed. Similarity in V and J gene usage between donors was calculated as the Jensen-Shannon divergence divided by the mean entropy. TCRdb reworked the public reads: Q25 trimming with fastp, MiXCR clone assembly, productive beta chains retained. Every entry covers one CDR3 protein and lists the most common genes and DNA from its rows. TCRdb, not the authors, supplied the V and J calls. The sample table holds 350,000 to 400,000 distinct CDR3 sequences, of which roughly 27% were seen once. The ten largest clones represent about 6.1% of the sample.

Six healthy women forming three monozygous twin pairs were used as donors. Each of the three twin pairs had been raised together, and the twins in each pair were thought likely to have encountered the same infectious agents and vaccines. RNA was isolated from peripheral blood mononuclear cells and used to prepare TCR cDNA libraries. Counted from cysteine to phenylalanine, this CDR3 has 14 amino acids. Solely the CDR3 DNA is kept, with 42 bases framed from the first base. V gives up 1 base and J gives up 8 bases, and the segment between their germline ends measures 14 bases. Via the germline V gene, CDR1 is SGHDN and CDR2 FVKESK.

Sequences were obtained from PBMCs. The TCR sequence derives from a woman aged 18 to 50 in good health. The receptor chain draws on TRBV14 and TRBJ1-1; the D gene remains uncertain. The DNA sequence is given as TGTGCCAGCAGCCAAGTCTATGTCGCCTCCGAAGCTTTCTTT. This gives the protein CASSQVYVASEAFF.